This TCR beta chain was documented in a study of blood T cell repertoires in COVID-19. Study-level background: T cells, B-cell-depleted T cells, or PBMCs provided the cDNA or gDNA that served as material.

In the authors' methods: It was from reference gene primer amplification that nucleated cell counts were estimated. The protocol was immunoSEQ multiplex PCR, while the TCRdb copy is restricted to in-frame clones and leaves out a portion. V, J and clone size derive from that table, while D and trimming were established from the DNA sequence. The table lists about 240,000 clones, 88% of them singletons. The germline gives CDR1 LNHDA, CDR2 SQIVND (reference sequence). With 5 bases clipped from V and 7 bases from J, the junction kept 9 bases outside the gene matches. The length of the CDR3 is 15 residues.

The J gene is TRBJ2-1, the V gene TRBV19, with 9 positions matching TRBD2. Material: peripheral blood. The origin of this receptor is a woman in her twenties or thirties with acute or convalescent COVID-19. CDR3: CASSPRTSAGNEQFF. Here the CDR3 DNA reads TGTGCCAGTAGTCCCAGGACTAGCGCTGGGAATGAGCAGTTCTTC.